The 9 T cell receptor beta chains given below trace back to one sample, sequenced in a study of cytomegalovirus exposure and HLA in healthy donors. Primers: 60 Vbeta forward and 13 Jbeta reverse. TCRdb's table, derived via immunoSEQ multiplex PCR, lists solely in-frame clones and lacks some. Its clone listing holds roughly 77,000 clones. Material: PBMCs. The receptors shown here come from a female donor in good health and CMV-seropositive.

This chain joins TRBV7-2 and TRBJ2-2; a possible D gene is TRBD1 (8 bases). The CDR3 spans 15 residues. Germline assignment: CDR1 SGHTA and CDR2 FQGNSA. V lost 6 bases, J lost 3 bases, and 14 bases lay in between. CDR3 nucleotides: TGTGCCAGCAGGGGGGGGACAGGATACACCGGGGAGCTGTTTTTT. Encoded protein: CASRGGTGYTGELFF. Combining the CDR3 with reference TRBV7-2 and TRBJ2-2 gives the whole variable domain GAGVSQSPSNKVTEKGKDVELRCDPISGHTALYWYRQSLGQGLEFLIYFQGNSAPDKSGLPSDRFSAERTGGSVSTLTIQRTQQEDSAVYLCASRGGTGYTGELFFGEGSRLTVL.

The rearrangement uses TRBV7-2 and TRBJ2-7; no clear D. Looked up from germline, CDR1 is SGHTA and CDR2 is FQGNSA. There are 16 residues in the CDR3. The germline V and J ends were trimmed by 1 base and 0 bases, with 13 bases remaining between them. CDR3 coding DNA: TGTGCCAGCAGCTTAGGACGAACAGTGAGCTCCTACGAGCAGTACTTC. Protein: CASSLGRTVSSYEQYF.

The V call is TRBV19, the J call TRBJ1-2; 8 nucleotides line up with TRBD1. The CDR3 sequence is 15 residues long. V lost 9 bases, J lost 2 bases, and 11 bases stayed unmatched. Germline CDR1 LNHDA, CDR2 SQIVND (reference sequence). CDR3 loop: CASRGQGLLNYGYTF. The CDR3 region has the DNA TGTGCCAGCCGAGGACAGGGCCTATTAAACTATGGCTACACCTTC.

This chain's CDR3 is CASSLRVAGTGADTQYF. CDR3 DNA sequence: TGTGCCAGCAGCTTGAGAGTGGCAGGGACAGGGGCAGATACGCAGTATTTT. The rearrangement uses TRBV5-4 and TRBJ2-3; 10 nucleotides line up with TRBD1. Germline trimming cut 1 base from V and 4 bases from J; bases unmatched to any gene: 9. Germline-derived CDR1 and CDR2 are SGHNT and YYREEE (reference sequence). The CDR3 is 17 residues long.

CDR3 region: CASWGEGGAGEKLFF. The CDR3 DNA sequence: TGTGCCAGCTGGGGGGAGGGGGGCGCTGGAGAAAAACTGTTTTTT. The chain uses TRBV25-1 and TRBJ1-4; a weak D match, TRBD1 (6 bases). This CDR3 contains 15 residues. Germline loops: CDR1 MGHDK, CDR2 SYGVNS. The V end was cut by 8 bases, the J end by 8 bases, with 21 bases between.

The chain couples TRBV11-2 to TRBJ1-1; TRBD1 aligns across 8 bases. The trim removed 5 bases at V and 5 bases at J, leaving 10 bases unmatched. From germline, CDR1 is SGHAT and CDR2 FQNNGV. The CDR3 has 15 residues. CDR3 sequence reads: CASSPSRGRGTEAFF. CDR3 nucleotides: TGTGCCAGCAGCCCTTCCAGGGGGCGCGGTACTGAAGCTTTCTTT.

This chain uses TRBV4-1 with TRBJ1-6, with 12 bases lining up with TRBD1. Germline assignment: CDR1 MGHRA and CDR2 YSYEKL. V gave up 9 bases and J gave up 7 bases; unmatched junction bases: 1. This CDR3 contains 13 residues. Written as DNA, the CDR3 is TGCGCCAGGGGACAGGGGGCCAATTCACCCCTCCACTTT. Amino acids: CARGQGANSPLHF.

The V call is TRBV29-1, the J call TRBJ2-3; 7 positions agree with TRBD2. Trimming removed 7 bases from V and 4 bases from J; junction bases left unmatched: 11. This CDR3 region has 14 residues. Germline V gene sequence: CDR1 SQVTM, CDR2 ANQGSEA. CDR3 coding DNA: TGCAGCGCCGGACGACTAGCATCCCCAGATACGCAGTATTTT. Translation: CSAGRLASPDTQYF.

Here the CDR3 DNA reads TGCGCCAGCAGCTTGGGTTCTCGCGGGCGAACTGAAGCTTTCTTT. Amino acids: CASSLGSRGRTEAFF. The chain links TRBV5-1 to TRBJ1-1; D remains unclear. Trimming shortened V by 0 bases and J by 5 bases, and 14 bases separated the two germline ends. Germline CDR1 reads SGHRS; CDR2 reads YFSETQ. CDR3 length: 15 amino acids. The full variable domain, rest sourced from reference TRBV5-1 and TRBJ1-1, is KAGVTQTPRYLIKTRGQQVTLSCSPISGHRSVSWYQQTPGQGLQFLFEYFSETQRNKGNFPGRFSGRQFSNSRSEMNVSTLELGDSALYLCASSLGSRGRTEAFFGQGTRLTVV.